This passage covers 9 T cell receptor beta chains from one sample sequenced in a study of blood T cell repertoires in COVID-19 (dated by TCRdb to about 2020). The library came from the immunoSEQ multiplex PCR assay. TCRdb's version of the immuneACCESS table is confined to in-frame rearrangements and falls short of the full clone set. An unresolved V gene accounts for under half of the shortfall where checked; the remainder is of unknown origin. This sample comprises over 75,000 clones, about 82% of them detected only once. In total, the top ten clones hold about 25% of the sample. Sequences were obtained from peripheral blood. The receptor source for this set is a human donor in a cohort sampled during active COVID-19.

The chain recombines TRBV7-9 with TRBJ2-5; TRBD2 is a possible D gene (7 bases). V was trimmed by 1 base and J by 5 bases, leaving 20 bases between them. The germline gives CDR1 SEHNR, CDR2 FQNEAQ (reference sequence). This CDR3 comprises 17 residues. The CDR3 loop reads CASSLDVGGRVAETQYF. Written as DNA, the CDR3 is TGTGCCAGCAGCTTAGACGTAGGGGGGAGGGTCGCTGAGACCCAGTACTTC.

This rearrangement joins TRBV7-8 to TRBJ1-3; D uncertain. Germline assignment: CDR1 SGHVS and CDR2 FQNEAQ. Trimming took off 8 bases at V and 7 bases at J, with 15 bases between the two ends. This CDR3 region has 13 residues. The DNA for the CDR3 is TGTGCCAGCGGAGGGTTAGGGAGCAACACCATATATTTT. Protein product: CASGGLGSNTIYF.

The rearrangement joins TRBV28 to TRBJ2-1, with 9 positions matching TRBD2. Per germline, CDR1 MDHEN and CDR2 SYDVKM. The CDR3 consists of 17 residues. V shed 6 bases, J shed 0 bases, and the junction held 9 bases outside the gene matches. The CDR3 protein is CASSRWTSDSSYNEQFF. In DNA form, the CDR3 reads TGTGCCAGCAGCCGTTGGACTAGCGATAGCTCCTACAATGAGCAGTTCTTC.

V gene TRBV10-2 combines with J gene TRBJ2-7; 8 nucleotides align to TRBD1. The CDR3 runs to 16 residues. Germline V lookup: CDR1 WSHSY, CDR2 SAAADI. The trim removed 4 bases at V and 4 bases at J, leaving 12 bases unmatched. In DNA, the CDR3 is TGCGCCAGCAGTGCGACAGGGGTCCGACGTCGTTACGAGCAGTACTTC. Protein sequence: CASSATGVRRRYEQYF.

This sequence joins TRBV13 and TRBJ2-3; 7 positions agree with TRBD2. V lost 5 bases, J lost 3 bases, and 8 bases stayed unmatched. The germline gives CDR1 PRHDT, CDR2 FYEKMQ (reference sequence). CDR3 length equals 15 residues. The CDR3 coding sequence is TGTGCCAGCAGCCCCCGGGAGGCCGGTACAGATACGCAGTATTTT. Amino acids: CASSPREAGTDTQYF.

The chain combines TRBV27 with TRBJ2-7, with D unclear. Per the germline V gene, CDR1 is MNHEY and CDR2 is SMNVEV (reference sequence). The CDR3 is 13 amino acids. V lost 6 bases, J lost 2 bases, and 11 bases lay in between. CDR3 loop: CASSFGAAYEQYF. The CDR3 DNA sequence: TGTGCCAGCAGCTTCGGTGCGGCCTACGAGCAGTACTTC.

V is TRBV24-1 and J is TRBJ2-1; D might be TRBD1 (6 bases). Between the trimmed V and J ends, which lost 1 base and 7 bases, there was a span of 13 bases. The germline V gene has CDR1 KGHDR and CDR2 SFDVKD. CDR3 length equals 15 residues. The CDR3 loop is CATSDLKTGHNEQFF. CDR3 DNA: TGTGCCACCAGTGATTTAAAGACAGGCCATAATGAGCAGTTCTTC.

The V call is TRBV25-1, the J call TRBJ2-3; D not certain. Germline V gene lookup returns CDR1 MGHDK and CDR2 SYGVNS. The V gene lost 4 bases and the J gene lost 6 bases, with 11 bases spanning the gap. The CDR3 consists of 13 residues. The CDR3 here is CASSAYRSDTQYF. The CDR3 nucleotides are TGTGCCAGCAGTGCCTACCGGTCCGATACGCAGTATTTT.

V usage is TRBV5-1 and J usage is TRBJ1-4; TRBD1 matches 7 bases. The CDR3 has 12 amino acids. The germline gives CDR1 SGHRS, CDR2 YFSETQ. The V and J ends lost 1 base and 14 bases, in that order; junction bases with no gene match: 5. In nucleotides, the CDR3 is TGCGCCAGCAGCTTGACGACAGGGAGGCTGTTTTTT. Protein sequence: CASSLTTGRLFF.